What follows are 26 T cell receptor beta chains derived from one specimen sequenced in a study of shared clonotypes between healthy human individuals. Data came from immunoSEQ multiplex PCR; TCRdb stores just in-frame clones and leaves some out. The top ten clones hold approximately 12% of a sample with 450,000 to 500,000 clones, roughly 78% of them seen once. The sequenced sample consisted of PBMCs. These receptors were taken from a woman aged 35 to 49 in good health. Some clones in this sample may be carry-over from other donors' samples.

This chain uses TRBV5-1 with TRBJ2-2; the D is unclear. This CDR3 contains 14 residues. Per germline, CDR1 SGHRS and CDR2 YFSETQ. The V end lost 0 bases, the J end lost 1 base, and 4 bases lay between the germline ends. The CDR3 DNA sequence: TGCGCCAGCAGCTTGGACGTGAACACCGGGGAGCTGTTTTTT. Encoded protein: CASSLDVNTGELFF.

The V gene is TRBV7-3, the J gene TRBJ2-7; a possible D gene is TRBD2 (6 bases). Trimming removed 4 bases from V and 6 bases from J, with 16 bases in between. This CDR3 spans 14 amino acids. Germline V lookup: CDR1 SGHTA, CDR2 FQGTGA. CDR3 in DNA: TGTGCCAGCAGCTCCTCGGGAGCCGTGGTCGAGCAGTACTTC. It translates to CASSSSGAVVEQYF.

The chain joins TRBV4-2 to TRBJ1-5; D remains ambiguous. With 4 bases removed from V and 4 bases from J, the gap between germline ends came to 8 bases. The germline CDR1 and CDR2 sequences are LGHNA and YNFKEQ. The length of the CDR3 is 13 residues. CDR3 loop: CASSPEGNQPQHF. CDR3 coding DNA: TGTGCCAGCAGCCCGGAAGGGAATCAGCCCCAGCATTTT.

This clone turned up a few times. J is TRBJ1-1 and V is TRBV19; D is ambiguous. Germline assignment: CDR1 LNHDA and CDR2 SQIVND (reference sequence). V shed 7 bases and J shed 1 base, with 10 bases lying between them. The CDR3 spans 13 residues. The CDR3 nucleotides are TGTGCCAGTACGGGGAGGCGGAACACTGAAGCTTTCTTT. Protein sequence: CASTGRRNTEAFF.

V and J are TRBV5-1 and TRBJ2-1; tentative D call: TRBD2 (6 bases). The CDR3 covers 14 residues. CDR1 SGHRS and CDR2 YFSETQ come from the germline V gene. V was clipped by 7 bases and J by 3 bases, with 14 bases between them. CDR3 DNA sequence: TGCGCCAGCCAACCTAGCGTCGTCTACAATGAGCAGTTCTTC. It specifies CASQPSVVYNEQFF.

V is TRBV10-3 and J is TRBJ1-1; 7 bases map to TRBD1. V trimming: 11 bases; J trimming: 2 bases; junction bases outside the gene matches: 8. There are 13 residues in the CDR3. Germline CDR1 ENHRY, CDR2 SYGVKD. In DNA form, the CDR3 reads TGTGCCTCTCGCGGGGACAGAAACACTGAAGCTTTCTTT. It encodes CASRGDRNTEAFF.

This clone was found a few times. The chain has TRBV4-2 and TRBJ2-1; weak D call: TRBD1 (6 bases). CDR1 LGHNA and CDR2 YNFKEQ come from the germline V gene. V was trimmed by 5 bases and J by 2 bases, leaving 13 bases between them. This CDR3 is built from 15 residues. The CDR3 DNA follows: TGTGCCAGCAGCAACGACAGGAACCCCTACAATGAGCAGTTCTTC. Translating it yields CASSNDRNPYNEQFF.

The chain uses TRBV7-2 and TRBJ2-2; the D gene is possibly TRBD2 (6 bases). CDR1 and CDR2 (germline): SGHTA, FQGNSA. This CDR3 region has 15 residues. The V end lost 1 base, the J end lost 8 bases, and 14 bases lay between the germline ends. In DNA, the CDR3 is TGTGCCAGCAGCTTAGATGGGACTCCTTGGGGGGAGCTGTTTTTT. Its translation: CASSLDGTPWGELFF.

The rearrangement uses TRBV11-2 and TRBJ1-5; 10 bases match TRBD1. Germline loops: CDR1 SGHAT, CDR2 FQNNGV. The CDR3 contains 13 residues. V lost 3 bases and J lost 10; bases outside the gene matches: 3. CDR3 residues: CASSLDRGIPQHF. The DNA of the CDR3 is TGTGCCAGCAGCTTGGACAGGGGGATACCCCAGCATTTT.

The chain has TRBV11-2 and TRBJ1-2; 9 bases agree with TRBD1. The V segment lost 3 bases and the J segment 5 bases; nucleotides outside the gene matches: 7. Germline loops: CDR1 SGHAT, CDR2 FQNNGV. This CDR3 is 15 amino acids long. This CDR3 reads CASSFRTTGGYGYTF. Written as DNA, the CDR3 is TGTGCCAGCAGCTTCCGGACGACAGGGGGTTATGGCTACACCTTC.

The chain carries TRBV30 and TRBJ2-7; 7 bases line up with TRBD1. This CDR3 spans 15 amino acids. From germline, CDR1 is GTSNPN and CDR2 SVGIG (reference sequence). Germline trimming cut 0 bases from V and 3 bases from J; bases unmatched to any gene: 8. The CDR3 sequence is CAWSVQGGFYYEQYF. The DNA of the CDR3 is TGTGCCTGGAGTGTACAAGGGGGCTTCTACTACGAGCAGTACTTC.

This sequence joins TRBV7-9 and TRBJ1-2, with a tentative D call TRBD1 (5 bases). Germline V gives CDR1 SEHNR, CDR2 FQNEAQ (reference sequence). V lost 4 bases and J lost 3, with 12 bases in between. The CDR3 covers 14 residues. The CDR3 DNA reads TGTGCCAGCAGCTGGGGGGGTAGAGACTATGGCTACACCTTC. Amino acid sequence: CASSWGGRDYGYTF. The full variable domain, rest sourced from reference TRBV7-9 and TRBJ1-2, is DTGVSQNPRHKITKRGQNVTFRCDPISEHNRLYWYRQTLGQGPEFLTYFQNEAQLEKSRLLSDRFSAERPKGSFSTLEIQRTEQGDSAMYLCASSWGGRDYGYTFGSGTRLTVV.

The chain joins TRBV6-1 to TRBJ2-7, with unresolved D. Trimming cost V 2 bases and J 9 bases, with 14 bases left between them. CDR1 is MNHNS, CDR2 SASEGT, per germline. The CDR3 consists of 13 residues. DNA for the CDR3: TGTGCCAGCAGTGAAATTGCCCCGGCAGGGCAGTACTTC. It translates to CASSEIAPAGQYF.

The chain uses TRBV11-1 and TRBJ2-1; tentatively, D is TRBD1 or TRBD2 (5 bases each). The CDR3 contains 15 residues. CDR1 SGHAT and CDR2 FQDESV come from the germline V gene (reference sequence). V shed 4 bases and J shed 4 bases, with 14 bases lying between them. The DNA of the CDR3 is TGTGCCAGCAGCTACCGGGACCTCCAATACAATGAGCAGTTCTTC. This translates into CASSYRDLQYNEQFF.

The CDR3 sequence is CASSFLGSRRKGYEQYF. CDR3 in DNA: TGTGCCAGCAGTTTCTTAGGGTCAAGGCGCAAGGGCTACGAGCAGTACTTC. The genes are TRBV28 and TRBJ2-7; D gene uncertain. CDR3 length: 17 amino acids. The V gene's germline CDR1 is MDHEN and CDR2 SYDVKM. Deletions cut 3 bases from V and 3 bases from J, with 21 bases between.

About this clone: Because it lacks the conserved phenylalanine or tryptophan at the end, this CDR3 is likely a read error. No DNA is shown, since the ends of the CDR3 on it are uncertain; the CDR3 is the one TCRdb lists. V usage is TRBV6-4 and J usage is TRBJ2-7; the table gives TRBD1 as D, unverified against the DNA. Termini included, the CDR3 measures 9 amino acids. The V gene's germline CDR1 is MRHNA and CDR2 SNTAGT. The CDR3 sequence is CASPRGHGA.

This clone showed up just once. CDR3 nucleotides: TGTGCCACCAGCAGTTCCGTGGGCAGGGAATCCTACAATGAGCAGTTCTTC. Translating it yields CATSSSVGRESYNEQFF. The chain uses TRBV15 and TRBJ2-1; maybe TRBD1 (5 bases). V was clipped by 3 bases and J by 1 base, with 16 bases between them. The germline V gene has CDR1 LNHNV and CDR2 YYDKDF (reference sequence). The CDR3 is 17 residues long.

This clone has at least ten counts. The rearrangement links TRBV2 to TRBJ1-5; possibly TRBD1 for D (5 bases). Germline values: CDR1 SNHLY, CDR2 FYNNEI. The CDR3 has 15 residues. The germline V and J ends were trimmed by 6 bases and 5 bases, with 17 bases remaining between them. Here the CDR3 DNA reads TGTGCCAGCAGCTTCGGGGGACGCCCTGATCAGCCCCAGCATTTT. This codes for CASSFGGRPDQPQHF.

V and J are TRBV5-1 and TRBJ2-1; D is perhaps TRBD1 (6 bases). Trimming took off 4 bases at V and 4 bases at J, with 18 bases between the two ends. The CDR3 consists of 16 residues. Per germline, CDR1 SGHRS and CDR2 YFSETQ. The CDR3 protein is CASSHGQLWGYNEQFF. Written as DNA, the CDR3 is TGCGCCAGCAGCCACGGACAGCTCTGGGGATACAATGAGCAGTTCTTC. Supplemented by reference TRBV5-1 and TRBJ2-1, the full variable domain reads KAGVTQTPRYLIKTRGQQVTLSCSPISGHRSVSWYQQTPGQGLQFLFEYFSETQRNKGNFPGRFSGRQFSNSRSEMNVSTLELGDSALYLCASSHGQLWGYNEQFFGPGTRLTVL.

The rearrangement links TRBV21-1 to TRBJ2-5; TRBD1, the table's D call, was not compared with the DNA. TRBV21-1 is a pseudogene segment. This CDR3 is built from 15 residues. The CDR3 DNA is TGTGCCAGCAGCAAAGGGGGCGCCTACCAAGAGACCCAGTACTTC. It specifies CASSKGGAYQETQYF.

The chain joins TRBV6-5 to TRBJ1-2; D might be TRBD1 (5 bases). Germline V gives CDR1 MNHEY, CDR2 SVGAGI. The ends were cut back, 2 bases at V and 5 bases at J, with 15 bases in the middle. This CDR3 contains 15 residues. CDR3 region: CASSYGPSGHYGYTF. CDR3 bases: TGTGCCAGCAGTTACGGTCCGTCAGGGCATTATGGCTACACCTTC.

This clone came up a few times. Written as DNA, the CDR3 is TGTGCCAGCAGCAAATGGTATGTCCCCTCGGGGCCCCAGCATTTT. Protein product: CASSKWYVPSGPQHF. The chain links TRBV21-1 to TRBJ1-5. TRBV21-1 is a pseudogene locus. This CDR3 comprises 15 residues.

The rearrangement uses TRBV11-1 and TRBJ1-5; D unclear. Germline CDR1 reads SGHAT; CDR2 reads FQDESV (reference sequence). The CDR3 is 17 amino acids. Trimming cost V 7 bases and J 2 bases, with 21 bases left between them. The CDR3 spells CASNQRPLEGGNQPQHF. Written as DNA, the CDR3 is TGTGCCAGCAACCAGAGGCCCTTGGAGGGTGGCAATCAGCCCCAGCATTTT.

This clone was observed a handful of times. The chain joins TRBV6-1 to TRBJ1-3; a weak D match, TRBD1 (6 bases). V gave up 1 base and J gave up 5 bases, with 12 bases separating them. CDR1 and CDR2 (germline): MNHNS, SASEGT. CDR3 size: 15 residues. Written as DNA, the CDR3 is TGTGCCAGCAGTGAAGGGGGGGGCGGCCGAAACACCATATATTTT. This translates into CASSEGGGGRNTIYF.

The chain joins TRBV6-5 to TRBJ1-4, with TRBD1 matching over 9 bases. Trimming cost V 6 bases and J 10 bases; bases outside gene matches: 6. The length of the CDR3 is 13 residues. Germline loops: CDR1 MNHEY, CDR2 SVGAGI. CDR3 sequence (DNA): TGTGCCAGCAGGAACCCGACAGGGGGAAAACTGTTTTTT. This translates into CASRNPTGGKLFF.

The rearrangement uses TRBV29-1 and TRBJ2-3, with 14 positions matching TRBD2. Trimming cost V 6 bases and J 6 bases; bases outside gene matches: 5. The V gene's germline CDR1 is SQVTM and CDR2 ANQGSEA. This CDR3 contains 14 residues. The CDR3 nucleotides are TGCAGCGTAGGGACTAGCGGGAGCTTTGATACGCAGTATTTT. Protein: CSVGTSGSFDTQYF.